The 18 T cell receptor beta chains in this list originate from one sample, sequenced in a study of monozygotic twins with inflammatory bowel disease. With the 5' RACE reads reprocessed, TCRdb shows one record per CDR3 protein and no DNA. Its listing shows about 210,000 distinct CDR3 sequences. Sequencing was done on a sample of blood. The receptor source for this set is a human donor with ulcerative colitis or Crohn's disease, or a healthy co-twin of an affected twin (not recorded which).

This chain joins TRBV6-1 and TRBJ1-5; TCRdb's D gene call, TRBD1, goes unchecked for lack of DNA. CDR3 size: 13 residues. Germline values: CDR1 MNHNS, CDR2 SASEGT. The chain's CDR3 is CASGQGSFQPQHF.

The chain uses TRBV20-1 and TRBJ2-3; the TCRdb D gene call, TRBD2, has no DNA to confirm it. The CDR3 length is 15 residues. The germline V gene encodes CDR1 DFQATT and CDR2 SNEGSKA (reference sequence). The CDR3: CSASRSGDDTDTQYF.

The chain is built from TRBV20-1 and TRBJ2-7; no DNA is available, so the TRBD2 call from TCRdb remains unchecked. The germline gives CDR1 DFQATT, CDR2 SNEGSKA (reference sequence). The CDR3 extends over 16 amino acids. CDR3 loop: CSAKLRTSGGSYEQYF.

J is TRBJ1-5 and V is TRBV11-2. The CDR3 is made up of 15 amino acids. Germline V gives CDR1 SGHAT, CDR2 FQNNGV. The CDR3 is CASSLGGGTFQPQHF.

The chain couples TRBV6-1 to TRBJ1-1; TCRdb selects TRBD1, and the lack of DNA leaves this call unchecked. The CDR3 covers 17 residues. Germline V gene sequence: CDR1 MNHNS, CDR2 SASEGT. CDR3 sequence: CASSARKGTEDSLVAFF.

This chain joins TRBV10-3 and TRBJ1-6; TCRdb reports TRBD1, a call that lacks DNA to check it against. Germline lookup yields CDR1 ENHRY and CDR2 SYGVKD. The CDR3 has 13 residues. The CDR3 region is CAIRQVDNSPLHF.

The chain recombines TRBV7-6 with TRBJ2-5; TCRdb outputs TRBD2, but without DNA this stays unchecked. The CDR3 totals 16 residues. The V gene's germline CDR1 is SGHVS and CDR2 FNYEAQ. The CDR3 spells CASSLLAGTIGETQYF. The full variable domain, completed using reference TRBV7-6 and TRBJ2-5, is GAGVSQSPRYKVTKRGQDVALRCDPISGHVSLYWYRQALGQGPEFLTYFNYEAQQDKSGLPNDRFSAERPEGSISTLTIQRTEQRDSAMYRCASSLLAGTIGETQYFGPGTRLLVL.

The chain joins TRBV5-5 to TRBJ1-3. The CDR3 is 17 amino acids. Per the germline V gene, CDR1 is SGHKS and CDR2 is YYEKEE (reference sequence). The CDR3 here is CASSWGFRLSSGNTIYF.

The rearrangement joins TRBV7-6 to TRBJ1-1. Germline CDR1 is SGHVS and CDR2 is FNYEAQ. The CDR3 is 15 residues long. CDR3 sequence reads: CASSLILAGNTEAFF.

The chain uses TRBV14 and TRBJ2-7; TCRdb names TRBD2, which stays unverified in the absence of DNA. This CDR3 comprises 17 residues. Germline lookup yields CDR1 SGHDN and CDR2 FVKESK. CDR3 protein: CASSQLQGPRYYYEQYF.

V is TRBV5-1 and J is TRBJ2-4. CDR1 SGHRS and CDR2 YFSETQ come from the germline V gene. The CDR3 has 14 amino acids. The CDR3 sequence is CASSLGAGGNIQYF.

The rearrangement joins TRBV12-3 or TRBV12-4 to TRBJ2-1; TCRdb calls TRBD2, which cannot be checked without DNA. CDR3 size: 15 residues. This CDR3 is CASRSSGGAYNEQFF.

V usage is TRBV7-9 and J usage is TRBJ2-5. CDR1 is SEHNR, CDR2 FQNEAQ, per germline (reference sequence). This CDR3 comprises 13 residues. The CDR3 protein is CASSLNPRETQYF.

This sequence joins TRBV6-6 and TRBJ1-1; as DNA is missing, the TRBD1 call by TCRdb cannot be tested. The CDR3 is made up of 14 amino acids. The germline V gene encodes CDR1 MNHNY and CDR2 SVGAGI (reference sequence). CDR3 sequence: CASTPDRGNTEAFF.

The chain links TRBV7-8 to TRBJ2-3; TCRdb's D gene call, TRBD1, goes unchecked for lack of DNA. The CDR3 loop spans 16 amino acids. Germline lookup yields CDR1 SGHVS and CDR2 FQNEAQ. Here the CDR3 reads CASSATVGGGRDTQYF.

The chain joins TRBV5-1 to TRBJ1-4; TCRdb returns TRBD1, unconfirmable since there is no DNA. CDR3 length equals 15 residues. The germline gives CDR1 SGHRS, CDR2 YFSETQ. The CDR3 sequence: CASSLTYRGGEKLFF.

The gene calls are TRBV6-5 and TRBJ1-1. The CDR3 length is 16 residues. Germline V gene lookup returns CDR1 MNHEY and CDR2 SVGAGI. The CDR3 sequence: CASSYGAVTGGTEAFF.

The rearrangement links TRBV7-8 to TRBJ2-1; the TCRdb call, TRBD1, lacks DNA for checking. The CDR3 length is 14 residues. CDR1 and CDR2 (germline): SGHVS, FQNEAQ. CDR3 sequence: CASSPTGFYNEQFF.